This T cell receptor (beta chain) was retrieved from a study of control samples from healthy donors and cancer patients. Sequencing was performed with immunoSEQ multiplex PCR; in TCRdb, only in-frame clones are kept and a portion is missing. This table holds about 150,000 clones, around nine tenths found once. The CDR3 loop spans 15 amino acids. Germline V CDR1 and CDR2: SGDLS, YYNGEE. Trimming shortened V by 5 bases and J by 2 bases, and 14 bases separated the two germline ends. The sample comprised blood. This chain joins TRBV9 and TRBJ1-3; no reliable D call. The sequence was collected from a woman in her thirties in good health. CDR3 protein: CASSDKRQPGNTIYF. CDR3 sequence (DNA): TGTGCCAGCAGTGATAAGAGACAACCTGGAAACACCATATATTTT.